This T cell receptor (beta chain) was observed in a study of cytomegalovirus exposure and HLA in healthy donors. This clone was observed a few times. Antigen unknown. The same CDR3 is also encoded by other DNA sequences in this sample. General study points: Three CMV-associated chains proved CMV antigen-specific in vitro. TCR beta chains associated with HLA were, in a later analysis, more clonally expanded than equally common others.

Trimming shortened V by 6 bases and J by 1 base, and 12 bases separated the two germline ends. Germline CDR1 and CDR2: SEHNR and FQNEAQ (reference sequence). The CDR3 extends over 14 amino acids. In the PCR, 60 Vbeta and 13 Jbeta primers were used. Profiled with immunoSEQ multiplex PCR; TCRdb holds only in-frame clones, not every one. The data hold a few hundred thousand clones, with 60% to 80% observed a single time. The sequence came from a woman aged 25 to 39 in good health and CMV-seronegative. The rearrangement joins TRBV7-9 to TRBJ1-1, with D perhaps matching TRBD1 (5 bases). Sequencing was carried out using PBMCs. CDR3: CASRTTGGNTEAFF. CDR3 nucleotides: TGTGCCAGCAGAACGACCGGGGGGAACACTGAAGCTTTCTTT.